The 6 T cell receptor beta chains below all came from one sample that was sequenced in a study of blood T cell repertoires in COVID-19 (dated by TCRdb to 2020 to 2022). The library was obtained by the immunoSEQ multiplex PCR assay. TCRdb stores this immuneACCESS table with in-frame sequences only. Part of the clones is absent; in the studies checked, under half of the shortfall reflects unresolved V genes, and no reason is known for the rest. In this sample the table shows more than 80,000 clones, more than 75% of which occur a single time. Roughly 8% of the sample goes to the ten largest clones. The source material was peripheral blood. Receptor source: a man in his forties or fifties with active COVID-19.

The V call is TRBV30, the J call TRBJ2-7; 10 positions agree with TRBD1. The V gene's germline CDR1 is GTSNPN and CDR2 SVGIG (reference sequence). V gave up 4 bases and J gave up 3 bases; unmatched junction bases: 9. This CDR3 region has 15 residues. The CDR3 is CAWTPGGQGNYEQYF. The CDR3 DNA follows: TGTGCCTGGACCCCTGGGGGACAGGGGAACTACGAGCAGTACTTC. The entire variable domain, with the rest obtained from reference TRBV30 and TRBJ2-7, is as follows: SQTIHQWPATLVQPVGSPLSLECTVEGTSNPNLYWYRQAAGRGLQLLFYSVGIGQISSEVPQNLSASRPQDRQFILSSKKLLLSDSGFYLCAWTPGGQGNYEQYFGPGTRLTVT.

The chain employs TRBV4-2 and TRBJ2-5, with 9 positions matching TRBD2. CDR1 and CDR2 from the germline V gene are LGHNA and YNFKEQ. The ends lost 0 bases at V and 3 bases at J; junction bases unmatched: 5. This CDR3 region has 16 residues. The CDR3 sequence: CASSQDRLAAKETQYF. The DNA for the CDR3 is TGTGCCAGCAGCCAAGATCGACTAGCGGCCAAAGAGACCCAGTACTTC.

The gene calls are TRBV6-6 and TRBJ2-2, with 9 bases lining up with TRBD1. The V gene end was trimmed by 6 bases and the J gene end by 6 bases; junction bases not matched to a gene: 5. The germline V gene encodes CDR1 MNHNY and CDR2 SVGAGI (reference sequence). This CDR3 region has 14 residues. CDR3 residues: CASRARQGAGELFF. CDR3 nucleotides: TGTGCCAGCAGGGCAAGACAGGGGGCCGGGGAGCTGTTTTTT.

The chain has TRBV9 and TRBJ2-3; D not certain. Trimming removed 0 bases at V and 5 bases at J, with 4 bases between. The CDR3 spans 12 residues. Germline lookup yields CDR1 SGDLS and CDR2 YYNGEE. CDR3: CASSVGQDTQYF. The CDR3 DNA follows: TGTGCCAGCAGCGTAGGGCAAGATACGCAGTATTTT.

The DNA for the CDR3 is TGTGCCAGTAGTATAGGATCCAGGGTAGTTGAGCAGTTCTTC. It yields the protein CASSIGSRVVEQFF. The gene calls are TRBV19 and TRBJ2-1, with D possibly TRBD1 on 5 matching bases. CDR3 length: 14 amino acids. Trimming stripped 1 base from V and 9 bases from J, with 13 bases between. Germline-derived CDR1 and CDR2 are LNHDA and SQIVND (reference sequence).

This clone turned up a few times. The chain carries TRBV2 and TRBJ1-2; the D gene is possibly TRBD1 (6 bases). The CDR3 has 13 residues. Germline assignment: CDR1 SNHLY and CDR2 FYNNEI. V gave up 4 bases and J gave up 1 base, with 7 bases separating them. The chain's CDR3 is CASSVQGNYGYTF. DNA of the CDR3: TGTGCCAGCAGTGTACAGGGTAACTATGGCTACACCTTC.